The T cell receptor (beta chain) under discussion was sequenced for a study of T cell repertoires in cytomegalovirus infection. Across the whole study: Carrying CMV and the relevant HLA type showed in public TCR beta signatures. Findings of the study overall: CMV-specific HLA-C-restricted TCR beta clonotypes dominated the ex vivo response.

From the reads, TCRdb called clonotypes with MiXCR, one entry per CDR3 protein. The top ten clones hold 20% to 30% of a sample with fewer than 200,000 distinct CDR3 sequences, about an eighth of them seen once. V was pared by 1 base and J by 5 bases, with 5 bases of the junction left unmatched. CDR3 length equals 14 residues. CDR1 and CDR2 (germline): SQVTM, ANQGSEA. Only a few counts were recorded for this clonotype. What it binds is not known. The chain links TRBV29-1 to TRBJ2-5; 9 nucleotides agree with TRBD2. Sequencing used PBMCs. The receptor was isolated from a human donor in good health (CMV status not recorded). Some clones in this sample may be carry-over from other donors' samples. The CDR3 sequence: CSVEGGRAQETQYF. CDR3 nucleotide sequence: TGCAGCGTTGAAGGCGGGAGGGCCCAGGAGACCCAGTACTTC.